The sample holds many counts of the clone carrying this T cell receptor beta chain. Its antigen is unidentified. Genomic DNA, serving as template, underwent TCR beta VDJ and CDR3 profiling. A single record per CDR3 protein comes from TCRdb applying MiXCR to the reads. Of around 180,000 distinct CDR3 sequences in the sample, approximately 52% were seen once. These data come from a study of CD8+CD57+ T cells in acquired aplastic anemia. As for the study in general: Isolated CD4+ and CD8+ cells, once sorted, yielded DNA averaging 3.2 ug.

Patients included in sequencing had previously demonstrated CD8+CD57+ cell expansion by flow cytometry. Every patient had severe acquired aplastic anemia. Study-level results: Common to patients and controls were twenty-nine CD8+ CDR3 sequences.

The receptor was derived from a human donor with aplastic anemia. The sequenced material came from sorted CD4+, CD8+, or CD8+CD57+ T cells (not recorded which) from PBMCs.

In DNA, the CDR3 is TGTGCCAGCAGCCGCAGGACAGGGGCAGATACGCAGTATTTT. It specifies CASSRRTGADTQYF. The V call is TRBV7-2, the J call TRBJ2-3; 9 nucleotides match TRBD1. Germline CDR1 and CDR2: SGHTA and FQGNSA. This CDR3 has 14 residues. V lost 5 bases and J lost 4; bases outside the gene matches: 4.